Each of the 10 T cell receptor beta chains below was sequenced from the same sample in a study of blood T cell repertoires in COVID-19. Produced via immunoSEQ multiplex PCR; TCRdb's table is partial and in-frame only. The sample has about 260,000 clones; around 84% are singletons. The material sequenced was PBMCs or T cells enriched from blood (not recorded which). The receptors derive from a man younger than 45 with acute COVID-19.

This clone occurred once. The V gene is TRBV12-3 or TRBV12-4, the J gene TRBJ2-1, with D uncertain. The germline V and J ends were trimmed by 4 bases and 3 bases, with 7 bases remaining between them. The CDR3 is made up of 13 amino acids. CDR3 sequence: CASSWADYNEQFF. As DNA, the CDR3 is TGTGCCAGCAGTTGGGCCGACTACAATGAGCAGTTCTTC.

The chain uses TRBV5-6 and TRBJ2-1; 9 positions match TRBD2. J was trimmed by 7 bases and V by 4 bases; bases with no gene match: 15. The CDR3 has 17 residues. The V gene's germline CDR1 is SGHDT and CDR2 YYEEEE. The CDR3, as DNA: TGTGCCAGCAGCACCCAGTGGTGGGCGGGAGGGCAAAATGAGCAGTTCTTC. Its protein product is CASSTQWWAGGQNEQFF.

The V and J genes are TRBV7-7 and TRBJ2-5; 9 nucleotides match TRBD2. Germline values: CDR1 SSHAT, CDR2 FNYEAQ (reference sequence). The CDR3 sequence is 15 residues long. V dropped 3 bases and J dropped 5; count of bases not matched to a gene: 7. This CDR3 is CASSLGGLAPETQYF. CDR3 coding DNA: TGTGCCAGCAGCTTGGGGGGACTAGCTCCGGAGACCCAGTACTTC. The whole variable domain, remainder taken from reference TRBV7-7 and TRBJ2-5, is GAGVSQSPRYKVTKRGQDVTLRCDPISSHATLYWYQQALGQGPEFLTYFNYEAQPDKSGLPSDRFSAERPEGSISTLTIQRTEQRDSAMYRCASSLGGLAPETQYFGPGTRLLVL.

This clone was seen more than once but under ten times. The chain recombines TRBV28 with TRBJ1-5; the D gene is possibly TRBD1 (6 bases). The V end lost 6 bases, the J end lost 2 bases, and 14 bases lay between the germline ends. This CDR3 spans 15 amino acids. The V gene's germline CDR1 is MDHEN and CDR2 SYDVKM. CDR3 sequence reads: CASSPSEGGNQPQHF. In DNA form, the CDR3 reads TGTGCCAGCAGCCCATCAGAGGGGGGCAATCAGCCCCAGCATTTT. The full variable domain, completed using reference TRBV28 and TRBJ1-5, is DVKVTQSSRYLVKRTGEKVFLECVQDMDHENMFWYRQDPGLGLRLIYFSYDVKMKEKGDIPEGYSVSREKKERFSLILESASTNQTSMYLCASSPSEGGNQPQHFGDGTRLSIL.

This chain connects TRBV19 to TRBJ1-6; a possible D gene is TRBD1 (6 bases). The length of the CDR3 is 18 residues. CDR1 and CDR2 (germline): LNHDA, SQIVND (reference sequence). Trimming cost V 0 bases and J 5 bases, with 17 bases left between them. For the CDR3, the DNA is TGTGCCAGTAGTATAGATATAACAGGGATGATTGATAATTCACCCCTCCACTTT. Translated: CASSIDITGMIDNSPLHF. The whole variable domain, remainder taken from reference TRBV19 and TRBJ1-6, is DGGITQSPKYLFRKEGQNVTLSCEQNLNHDAMYWYRQDPGQGLRLIYYSQIVNDFQKGDIAEGYSVSREKKESFPLTVTSAQKNPTAFYLCASSIDITGMIDNSPLHFGNGTRLTVT.

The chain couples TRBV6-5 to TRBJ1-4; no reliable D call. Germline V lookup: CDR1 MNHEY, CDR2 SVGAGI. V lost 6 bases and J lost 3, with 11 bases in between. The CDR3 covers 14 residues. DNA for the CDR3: TGTGCCAGCAGGAAGATCGCAGCTAATGAAAAACTGTTTTTT. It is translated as CASRKIAANEKLFF.

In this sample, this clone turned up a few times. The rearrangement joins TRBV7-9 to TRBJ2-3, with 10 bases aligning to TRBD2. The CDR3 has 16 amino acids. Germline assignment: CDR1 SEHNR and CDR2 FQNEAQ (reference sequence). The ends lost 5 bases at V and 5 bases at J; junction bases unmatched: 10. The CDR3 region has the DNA TGTGCCAGCAGCGTCCGAGCGGGGGGGCTAAGAGATACGCAGTATTTT. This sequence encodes CASSVRAGGLRDTQYF.

The DNA of the CDR3 is TGTGCCGTAGGGAGGACTACCTTAAAAGAGACCCAGTACTTC. Translating it yields CAVGRTTLKETQYF. The rearrangement joins TRBV27 to TRBJ2-5; TRBD2 is a possible D gene (6 bases). CDR1 is MNHEY, CDR2 SMNVEV, per germline (reference sequence). CDR3 length: 14 amino acids. The V and J ends lost 11 bases and 3 bases respectively, with 19 bases between them.

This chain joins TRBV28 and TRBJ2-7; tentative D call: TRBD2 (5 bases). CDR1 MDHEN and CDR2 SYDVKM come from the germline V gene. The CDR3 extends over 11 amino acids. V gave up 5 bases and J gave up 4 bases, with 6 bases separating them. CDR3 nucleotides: TGTGCCAGCAGTACGGGATACGAGCAGTACGTC. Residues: CASSTGYEQYV.

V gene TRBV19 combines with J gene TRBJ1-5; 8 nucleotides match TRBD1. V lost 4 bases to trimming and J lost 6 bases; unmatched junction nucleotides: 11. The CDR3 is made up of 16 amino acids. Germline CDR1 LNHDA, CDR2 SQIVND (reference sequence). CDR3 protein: CASSSGQGALGQPQHF. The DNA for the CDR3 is TGTGCCAGTAGTAGTGGGCAGGGGGCACTGGGTCAGCCCCAGCATTTT.